A selection of T cell receptor beta chains follows, all from one sample in a study of technical replicates of blood from a few donors. Using immunoSEQ multiplex PCR, the repertoire was profiled, and TCRdb retains in-frame clones only, with some absent. The sample yields about 100,000 clones, more than 85% seen once. The sample comprised T cells isolated from PBMCs. These receptors were collected from a human donor in good health. Each CDR3 is given with its conserved first and last residue. The D gene is left open where the match is weak. Not all rows give a size; the values are once, few, many and, for expanded clones, a class.

clone size: NA; V gene: TRBV10-3; D gene: NA; J gene: TRBJ1-1; CDR3 protein: CAISDRVSYTEAFF; CDR3 DNA: TGTGCCATCAGTGACAGGGTCAGCTACACTGAAGCTTTCTTT
clone size: NA; V gene: TRBV18; D gene: NA; J gene: TRBJ2-3; CDR3 protein: CASSPPLLTDTQYF; CDR3 DNA: TGTGCCAGCTCACCACCGTTACTTACAGATACGCAGTATTTT
clone size: NA; V gene: TRBV28; D gene: NA; J gene: TRBJ2-1; CDR3 protein: CASSQGMADEQFF; CDR3 DNA: TGTGCCAGCTCCCAGGGGATGGCTGATGAGCAGTTCTTC
clone size: NA; V gene: TRBV4-2; D gene: NA; J gene: TRBJ1-4; CDR3 protein: CASSPPGFSNEKLFF; CDR3 DNA: TGTGCCAGCAGCCCACCGGGTTTCTCTAATGAAAAACTGTTTTTT
clone size: NA; V gene: TRBV2; D gene: TRBD2; J gene: TRBJ2-3; CDR3 protein: CASSEAAGGVFTDTQYF; CDR3 DNA: TGTGCCAGCAGTGAAGCGGCGGGAGGGGTTTTCACAGATACGCAGTATTTT
clone size: NA; V gene: TRBV2; D gene: TRBD2; J gene: TRBJ2-1; CDR3 protein: CASRGTSGIYNEQFF; CDR3 DNA: TGTGCCAGCAGAGGGACTAGCGGAATATACAATGAGCAGTTCTTC
clone size: NA; V gene: TRBV18; D gene: NA; J gene: TRBJ2-7; CDR3 protein: CASSPETVPNEQYF; CDR3 DNA: TGTGCCAGCTCACCGGAGACGGTGCCAAACGAGCAGTACTTC
clone size: NA; V gene: TRBV19; D gene: NA; J gene: TRBJ2-2; CDR3 protein: CASSIPRNTGELFF; CDR3 DNA: TGTGCCAGTAGTATACCCAGGAACACCGGGGAGCTGTTTTTT
clone size: NA; V gene: TRBV7-3; D gene: NA; J gene: TRBJ2-7; CDR3 protein: CASSLTGAGNGGEQYF; CDR3 DNA: TGTGCCAGCAGCTTAACAGGTGCAGGGAACGGGGGCGAGCAGTACTTC
clone size: NA; V gene: TRBV7-8; D gene: TRBD2; J gene: TRBJ2-7; CDR3 protein: CASSLVLAGAYEQYF; CDR3 DNA: TGTGCCAGCAGCTTAGTACTAGCGGGAGCCTACGAGCAGTACTTC
clone size: NA; V gene: TRBV19; D gene: NA; J gene: TRBJ2-1; CDR3 protein: CASSIGPQGGRDEQFF; CDR3 DNA: TGTGCCAGTAGTATAGGTCCCCAAGGAGGTAGGGATGAGCAGTTCTTC
clone size: NA; V gene: TRBV5-4; D gene: NA; J gene: TRBJ2-7; CDR3 protein: CASSLPGLSYEQYF; CDR3 DNA: TGTGCCAGCAGCCTTCCCGGACTTTCCTACGAGCAGTACTTC
clone size: NA; V gene: TRBV7-3; D gene: TRBD2; J gene: TRBJ2-7; CDR3 protein: CASSPGFGGDEQYF; CDR3 DNA: TGTGCCAGCAGCCCTGGCTTCGGGGGGGACGAGCAGTACTTC
clone size: NA; V gene: TRBV5-1; D gene: NA; J gene: TRBJ2-6; CDR3 protein: CASSSGFSHSGANVLTF; CDR3 DNA: TGCGCCAGCAGCTCAGGGTTTAGTCACTCTGGGGCCAACGTCCTGACTTTC
clone size: NA; V gene: TRBV2; D gene: NA; J gene: TRBJ2-7; CDR3 protein: CASSATGNEQYF; CDR3 DNA: TGTGCCAGCAGCGCCACAGGAAACGAGCAGTACTTC
clone size: NA; V gene: TRBV5-4; D gene: NA; J gene: TRBJ2-7; CDR3 protein: CASSSTSYEQYF; CDR3 DNA: TGTGCCAGCAGCTCTACGTCCTACGAGCAGTACTTC
clone size: NA; V gene: TRBV7-9; D gene: NA; J gene: TRBJ2-3; CDR3 protein: CASSLVSDTQYF; CDR3 DNA: TGTGCCAGCAGCTTAGTCTCAGATACGCAGTATTTT
clone size: NA; V gene: TRBV6-1; D gene: NA; J gene: TRBJ1-1; CDR3 protein: CASSVSRVSTEAFF; CDR3 DNA: TGTGCCAGCAGTGTGAGCAGGGTTAGCACTGAAGCTTTCTTT
clone size: NA; V gene: TRBV28; D gene: TRBD1; J gene: TRBJ1-3; CDR3 protein: CASRTGGDTIYF; CDR3 DNA: TGTGCCAGCAGAACAGGGGGAGACACCATATATTTT
clone size: NA; V gene: TRBV7-2; D gene: NA; J gene: TRBJ2-3; CDR3 protein: CASSLARVNTDTQYF; CDR3 DNA: TGTGCCAGCAGCTTGGCCAGGGTTAACACAGATACGCAGTATTTT
clone size: NA; V gene: TRBV4-2; D gene: NA; J gene: TRBJ2-7; CDR3 protein: CASSEDNYLIVSSYEQYF; CDR3 DNA: TGTGCCAGCAGCGAGGACAACTACTTGATCGTCAGCTCCTACGAGCAGTACTTC
clone size: NA; V gene: TRBV5-1; D gene: NA; J gene: TRBJ1-2; CDR3 protein: CASTPGGGHYGYTF; CDR3 DNA: TGCGCCAGCACCCCGGGCGGGGGTCACTATGGCTACACCTTC
clone size: NA; V gene: TRBV7-9; D gene: NA; J gene: TRBJ1-1; CDR3 protein: CASRSTGGVVNEAFF; CDR3 DNA: TGTGCCAGCAGATCAACGGGGGGAGTAGTGAATGAAGCTTTCTTT
clone size: NA; V gene: TRBV5-1; D gene: TRBD1; J gene: TRBJ1-2; CDR3 protein: CASSPGQGEDYGYTF; CDR3 DNA: TGCGCCAGCAGCCCAGGACAGGGCGAGGACTATGGCTACACCTTC
clone size: NA; V gene: TRBV10-3; D gene: TRBD1; J gene: TRBJ2-7; CDR3 protein: CAISEDRGEQYF; CDR3 DNA: TGTGCCATCAGTGAGGACAGGGGAGAGCAGTACTTC
clone size: NA; V gene: TRBV27; D gene: NA; J gene: TRBJ2-6; CDR3 protein: CASSDSSGANVLTF; CDR3 DNA: TGTGCCAGCAGTGACAGTTCTGGGGCCAACGTCCTGACTTTC
clone size: NA; V gene: TRBV10-2; D gene: NA; J gene: TRBJ2-5; CDR3 protein: CASSRLSQETQYF; CDR3 DNA: TGCGCCAGCAGTCGACTTTCTCAAGAGACCCAGTACTTC
clone size: NA; V gene: TRBV6-6; D gene: NA; J gene: TRBJ2-7; CDR3 protein: CASSYFASRYEQYF; CDR3 DNA: TGTGCCAGCAGTTACTTCGCTAGTAGGTACGAGCAGTACTTC
clone size: NA; V gene: TRBV28; D gene: NA; J gene: TRBJ2-7; CDR3 protein: CASSYPSYEQYF; CDR3 DNA: TGTGCCAGCAGTTATCCCAGTTACGAGCAGTACTTC
clone size: NA; V gene: TRBV6-5; D gene: TRBD1; J gene: TRBJ1-1; CDR3 protein: CASRSGGPNTEAFF; CDR3 DNA: TGTGCCAGCAGGTCAGGGGGCCCGAACACTGAAGCTTTCTTT
clone size: NA; V gene: TRBV2; D gene: NA; J gene: TRBJ1-2; CDR3 protein: CATHGESYGYTF; CDR3 DNA: TGTGCCACCCACGGGGAGAGCTATGGCTACACCTTC
clone size: once; V gene: TRBV9; D gene: NA; J gene: TRBJ2-7; CDR3 protein: CASSVVIASEQYF; CDR3 DNA: TGTGCCAGCAGCGTAGTGATAGCGTCCGAGCAGTACTTC
clone size: once; V gene: TRBV28; D gene: TRBD2; J gene: TRBJ2-4; CDR3 protein: CASSLGGRAGGAKNIQYF; CDR3 DNA: TGTGCCAGCAGTTTGGGCGGGAGGGCCGGCGGGGCCAAAAACATTCAGTACTTC
clone size: NA; V gene: TRBV5-1; D gene: NA; J gene: TRBJ1-1; CDR3 protein: CASSARVNTEAFF; CDR3 DNA: TGCGCCAGCAGCGCACGGGTGAACACTGAAGCTTTCTTT
clone size: NA; V gene: TRBV28; D gene: TRBD1; J gene: TRBJ2-3; CDR3 protein: CASSLGQGADTQYF; CDR3 DNA: TGTGCCAGCAGTTTAGGGCAGGGGGCAGATACGCAGTATTTT
clone size: NA; V gene: TRBV28; D gene: NA; J gene: TRBJ1-2; CDR3 protein: CASSSRQRGYTF; CDR3 DNA: TGTGCCAGCAGTTCCAGACAACGGGGCTACACCTTC
clone size: NA; V gene: TRBV28; D gene: NA; J gene: TRBJ2-1; CDR3 protein: CASSLVQGRNEQFF; CDR3 DNA: TGTGCCAGCAGTTTGGTACAGGGTAGGAATGAGCAGTTCTTC
clone size: NA; V gene: TRBV4-3; D gene: NA; J gene: TRBJ2-3; CDR3 protein: CASSQDPRAQITDTQYF; CDR3 DNA: TGCGCCAGCAGCCAAGATCCCAGGGCCCAAATCACAGATACGCAGTATTTT
clone size: NA; V gene: TRBV19; D gene: NA; J gene: TRBJ2-7; CDR3 protein: CASSPSAASSYEQYF; CDR3 DNA: TGTGCCAGTAGCCCCTCAGCGGCCAGCTCCTACGAGCAGTACTTC
clone size: NA; V gene: TRBV7-3; D gene: NA; J gene: TRBJ1-2; CDR3 protein: CASSYTQGYGYTF; CDR3 DNA: TGTGCCAGCAGCTATACCCAGGGGTATGGCTACACCTTC
clone size: NA; V gene: TRBV4-2; D gene: TRBD2; J gene: TRBJ2-3; CDR3 protein: CASSQDLAGGPETDTQYF; CDR3 DNA: TGTGCCAGCAGCCAAGATCTAGCGGGAGGGCCAGAAACAGATACGCAGTATTTT
clone size: NA; V gene: TRBV12-5; D gene: TRBD1; J gene: TRBJ1-4; CDR3 protein: CASGLAWTGGSYRPGEKLFF; CDR3 DNA: TGTGCTAGTGGTTTGGCCTGGACAGGGGGAAGTTACCGTCCCGGAGAAAAACTGTTTTTT
clone size: NA; V gene: TRBV7-7; D gene: TRBD2; J gene: TRBJ2-2; CDR3 protein: CASSKDYLAGATGELFF; CDR3 DNA: TGTGCCAGCAGCAAAGATTATCTAGCGGGAGCTACCGGGGAGCTGTTTTTT
clone size: once; V gene: TRBV10-3; D gene: TRBD1; J gene: TRBJ1-1; CDR3 protein: CAIRWDRGRDTEAFF; CDR3 DNA: TGTGCCATCAGATGGGACAGGGGCAGGGACACTGAAGCTTTCTTT